The T cell receptor beta chain described here comes from a study of PD-L1 blockade in urothelial cancer. The overall study: Administration of atezolizumab to patients began in the mid-2010s, at 1,200 mg intravenously every 3 weeks. At 3 weeks (second dose) and 6 weeks after starting treatment, blood was analyzed. Median blood clonality was around 0.086, with 86,000 or so unique TCRs. Findings and caveats of the study: Patients with below-median pretreatment blood clonality survived longer.

Time point indicated: peripheral blood 6 weeks after treatment start. This clone came up once. Its antigen is unknown. The length of the CDR3 is 15 residues. Germline CDR1 is LNHDA and CDR2 is SQIVND (reference sequence). The V gene lost 5 bases and the J gene lost 0 bases, with 8 bases spanning the gap. Produced via immunoSEQ multiplex PCR; TCRdb's table is partial and in-frame only. The sample records 95,000 to 150,000 clones, roughly 83% being singletons. The V and J genes are TRBV19 and TRBJ2-6; D remains ambiguous. The TCR comes from a man aged 50 to 59 with urothelial cancer. The sequencing used PBMCs, collected around atezolizumab (anti-PD-L1) treatment. This chain's CDR3 is CASSPPGSGANVLTF. CDR3 in DNA: TGTGCCAGTAGTCCACCGGGCTCTGGGGCCAACGTCCTGACTTTC.